The 5 T cell receptor beta chains reported below all come from one sample, sequenced in a study of shared clonotypes between healthy human individuals. TCRdb keeps only in-frame clones here, not all; method: immunoSEQ multiplex PCR. Of 2 million to 2.5 million clones detected, approximately 96% appear once; the ten largest clones hold roughly 0.13%. The source material was naive CD4+ T cells sorted from blood. Subset reported: CD45RA+ positively selected. These receptors came from a man between 18 and 35 years old in good health.

The chain combines TRBV6-5 with TRBJ2-7; D is unresolved. The CDR3 has 11 amino acids. Trimming removed 6 bases from V and 7 bases from J, with 10 bases in between. The germline gives CDR1 MNHEY, CDR2 SVGAGI. CDR3 protein: CASSSLREQYF. The CDR3 nucleotides are TGTGCCAGCAGCTCCCTTAGGGAGCAGTACTTC.

The chain links TRBV30 to TRBJ1-3; D remains ambiguous. The V end lost 0 bases, the J end lost 0 bases, and 9 bases lay between the germline ends. Germline V gene data show CDR1 as GTSNPN and CDR2 as SVGIG (reference sequence). This CDR3 has 15 amino acids. Written as DNA, the CDR3 is TGTGCCTGGAGTGTATCCCTCTCCTCTGGAAACACCATATATTTT. Translation gives CAWSVSLSSGNTIYF. Full variable domain (missing parts from reference TRBV30 and TRBJ1-3): SQTIHQWPATLVQPVGSPLSLECTVEGTSNPNLYWYRQAAGRGLQLLFYSVGIGQISSEVPQNLSASRPQDRQFILSSKKLLLSDSGFYLCAWSVSLSSGNTIYFGEGSWLTVV.

The rearrangement uses TRBV2 and TRBJ1-5; D is undetermined. Per germline, CDR1 SNHLY and CDR2 FYNNEI. The length of the CDR3 is 15 residues. V lost 5 bases and J lost 1, with 12 bases in between. The CDR3 DNA sequence: TGTGCCAGCAGTTTGGTAGTCAACAGCAATCAGCCCCAGCATTTT. Translated, it gives CASSLVVNSNQPQHF.

This clone was recorded only once. The chain employs TRBV2 and TRBJ2-1; TRBD1 aligns across 7 bases. This CDR3 contains 15 residues. Germline V gene lookup returns CDR1 SNHLY and CDR2 FYNNEI. J lost 0 bases, V lost 6 bases, and 5 bases had no gene match. The CDR3 coding sequence is TGTGCCAGCAGACCGACAGGGAACTCCTACAATGAGCAGTTCTTC. Protein sequence: CASRPTGNSYNEQFF.

This rearrangement joins TRBV13 to TRBJ1-6; D gene ambiguous. The CDR3 extends over 13 amino acids. Germline CDR1 and CDR2: PRHDT and FYEKMQ (reference sequence). V lost 2 bases to trimming and J lost 7 bases, with 6 bases between them. CDR3 nucleotides: TGTGCCAGCAGCTTAAAGCAGAATTCACCCCTCCACTTT. Amino acid sequence: CASSLKQNSPLHF.